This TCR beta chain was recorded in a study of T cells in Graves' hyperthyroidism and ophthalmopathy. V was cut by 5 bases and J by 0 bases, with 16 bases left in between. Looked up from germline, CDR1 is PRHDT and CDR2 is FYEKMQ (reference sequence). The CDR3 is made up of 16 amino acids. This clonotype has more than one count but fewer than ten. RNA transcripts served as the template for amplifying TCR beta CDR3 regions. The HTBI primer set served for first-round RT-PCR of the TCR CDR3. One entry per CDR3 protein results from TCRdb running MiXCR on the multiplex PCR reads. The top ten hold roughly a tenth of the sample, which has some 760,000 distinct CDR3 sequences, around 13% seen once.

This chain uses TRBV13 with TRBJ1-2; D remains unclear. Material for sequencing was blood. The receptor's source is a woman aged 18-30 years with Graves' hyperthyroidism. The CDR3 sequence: CASSPSSRQANYGYTF. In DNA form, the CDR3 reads TGTGCCAGCAGCCCCTCAAGCCGTCAGGCTAACTATGGCTACACCTTC.